This passage covers 28 T cell receptor beta chains from one sample sequenced in a study of CD8+CD57+ T cells in acquired aplastic anemia. Genomic DNA, the template, was used for profiling of the TCR beta VDJ and CDR3. Each CDR3 protein gets one entry after TCRdb re-called the reads with MiXCR. This table holds some 410,000 distinct CDR3 sequences, about two thirds found once. The sequenced sample was sorted CD4+, CD8+, or CD8+CD57+ T cells (not recorded which) from PBMCs. These receptors came from a human donor in good health, serving as a control.

A remark on this clonotype: A read error may produce the germline difference seen at one junction end. The V call is TRBV9, the J call TRBJ2-7; D gene unclear. There are 13 residues in the CDR3. Germline CDR1 reads SGDLS; CDR2 reads YYNGEE. Here the CDR3 DNA reads TGTGCCAGCAGCGTGGACGTAGCCCCGGAGACCCAGTTC. It encodes CASSVDVAPETQF.

This clonotype has ten or more counts. The J gene is TRBJ1-1, the V gene TRBV7-2; possible D gene TRBD1, 5 bases. Germline CDR1 reads SGHTA; CDR2 reads FQGNSA. This CDR3 region has 13 residues. Trimming took off 5 bases at V and 9 bases at J, with 16 bases between the two ends. The CDR3 bases are TGTGCCAGCAGCACCGGGGGACGGAGCAAAGCTTTCTTT. It specifies CASSTGGRSKAFF. Drawing the rest from reference TRBV7-2 and TRBJ1-1, the complete variable domain is GAGVSQSPSNKVTEKGKDVELRCDPISGHTALYWYRQSLGQGLEFLIYFQGNSAPDKSGLPSDRFSAERTGGSVSTLTIQRTQQEDSAVYLCASSTGGRSKAFFGQGTRLTVV.

This clonotype has a single count. J is TRBJ2-7 and V is TRBV11-2; TRBD1 is a possible D gene (6 bases). This CDR3 spans 17 amino acids. Deletions cut 6 bases from V and 0 bases from J, with 21 bases between. The germline CDR1 and CDR2 sequences are SGHAT and FQNNGV. CDR3 in DNA: TGTGCCAGCAGGCGAAGGACAGACCGGCCGCTCTCCTACGAGCAGTACTTC. This encodes CASRRRTDRPLSYEQYF.

The gene calls are TRBV4-2 and TRBJ1-1, with unresolved D. From germline, CDR1 is LGHNA and CDR2 YNFKEQ. This CDR3 is built from 13 residues. V gave up 5 bases and J gave up 3 bases, with 10 bases separating them. The chain's CDR3 is CASSSRVHTEAFF. CDR3 in DNA: TGTGCCAGCAGCTCGAGGGTGCACACTGAAGCTTTCTTT.

The chain combines TRBV12-3 or TRBV12-4 with TRBJ2-7; possibly TRBD2 for D (5 bases). There are 13 residues in the CDR3. V shed 2 bases and J shed 5 bases, with 10 bases lying between them. CDR3 sequence (DNA): TGTGCCAGCAGTTTACGTGGAGGCAACGAGCAGTACTTC. It translates to CASSLRGGNEQYF.

The chain combines TRBV15 with TRBJ2-7; perhaps TRBD2 as D (7 bases). The V end was cut by 5 bases, the J end by 3 bases, with 14 bases between. The CDR3 length is 14 residues. The germline V gene encodes CDR1 LNHNV and CDR2 YYDKDF (reference sequence). In nucleotides, the CDR3 is TGTGCCACCAGCTACTACAGGGAGGGCTACGAGCAGTACTTC. It is translated as CATSYYREGYEQYF.

Concerning this clonotype itself: Since no conserved phenylalanine or tryptophan closes the CDR3, a read error is the likely cause. The genes are TRBV30 and TRBJ1-5; tentative D call: TRBD1 (5 bases). Trimming took off 0 bases at V and 3 bases at J, with 15 bases between the two ends. The CDR3 is made up of 16 amino acids. Germline V lookup: CDR1 GTSNPN, CDR2 SVGIG (reference sequence). The CDR3 here is CAWSVQGPDYNQPQHY. CDR3 DNA sequence: TGTGCCTGGAGTGTGCAGGGCCCGGATTACAATCAGCCCCAGCATTAT.

V is TRBV20-1 and J is TRBJ1-2, with 8 bases that match TRBD1. The germline V gene has CDR1 DFQATT and CDR2 SNEGSKA (reference sequence). The CDR3 runs 13 residues. V shed 3 bases and J 4 bases; nucleotides not matched to a gene: 4. The CDR3 here is CSARTGVTYGYTF. CDR3 nucleotides: TGCAGTGCTAGGACAGGGGTGACCTATGGCTACACCTTC.

To note about this clonotype: The DNA is omitted, as the CDR3 cannot be located on it reliably, and the CDR3 follows TCRdb's listing. This chain joins TRBV6-6 and TRBJ2-7; the D call of TRBD1 is as the table states it, not checked on the DNA. Germline loops: CDR1 MNHNY, CDR2 SVGAGI (reference sequence). The CDR3 is 23 residues long, ends included. This chain's CDR3 is CASSFYICSAPRLDRRGPGEQYF.

Note on this clonotype: An end of the junction differs from the germline gene, which may be a read error. J is TRBJ1-5 and V is TRBV10-3; the D is unclear. CDR1 and CDR2 from the germline V gene are ENHRY and SYGVKD. The CDR3 is 13 residues long. CDR3 loop: CATRHINYPPHLF. The DNA of the CDR3 is TGTGCCACCCGACATATCAATTATCCGCCCCACCTTTTT.

This clonotype was recorded a few times. This may come from a read error, since a much larger clone is one base off. V is TRBV2 and J is TRBJ2-5; tentatively, D is TRBD1 or TRBD2 (5 bases each). The germline V gene has CDR1 SNHLY and CDR2 FYNNEI. There are 13 residues in the CDR3. V was trimmed by 3 bases and J by 4 bases, leaving 9 bases between them. The CDR3 spells CASSDPGRETQYF. CDR3 coding DNA: TGTGCCAGCAGTGATCCAGGGAGAGAGACCCAGTACTTC.

This clonotype has a count of ten or more. The V gene is TRBV6-2 or TRBV6-3, the J gene TRBJ2-5, with D unclear. This CDR3 has 13 amino acids. V dropped 6 bases and J dropped 5 bases, with 13 bases sitting between them. Germline-derived CDR1 and CDR2 are MNHEY and SVGEGT. The CDR3 coding sequence is TGTGCCAGCAGGTGGACGGATCGGGAGACCCAGTACTTC. It translates to CASRWTDRETQYF.

For this clonotype: One junction end disagrees with the germline gene, perhaps due to a read error. The chain is built from TRBV7-3 and TRBJ2-1; tentative D call: TRBD2 (6 bases). The germline CDR1 and CDR2 sequences are SGHTA and FQGTGA. The CDR3 contains 13 residues. The CDR3 sequence is CASSDGGIHAQSF. The CDR3 region has the DNA TGTGCCAGCAGTGATGGGGGGATCCATGCGCAGTCCTTC.

J is TRBJ2-7 and V is TRBV5-1, with 10 bases lining up with TRBD1. CDR1 and CDR2 (germline): SGHRS, YFSETQ. With V trimmed by 3 bases and J by 2 bases, 11 bases remained unmatched. CDR3 size: 17 residues. CDR3 region: CASSYKLGTGDAYEQYF. The CDR3 region has the DNA TGCGCCAGCAGCTACAAACTCGGGACAGGGGATGCCTACGAGCAGTACTTC.

V is TRBV25-1 and J is TRBJ2-5; 9 bases fit TRBD2. This CDR3 contains 14 residues. Per the germline V gene, CDR1 is MGHDK and CDR2 is SYGVNS. Trimming removed 6 bases from V and 3 bases from J; junction bases left unmatched: 5. The chain's CDR3 is CASSELAGKETQYF. The CDR3 DNA reads TGTGCCAGCAGCGAGCTAGCGGGGAAAGAGACCCAGTACTTC.

The chain combines TRBV12-3 or TRBV12-4 with TRBJ2-7; D is unclear. This CDR3 spans 10 amino acids. The V end lost 7 bases, the J end lost 6 bases, and 7 bases lay between the germline ends. The CDR3 sequence: CASNPFEQYF. As DNA, the CDR3 is TGTGCCAGCAACCCGTTCGAGCAGTACTTC.

The chain carries TRBV20-1 and TRBJ2-7, with D uncertain. CDR1 and CDR2 from the germline V gene are DFQATT and SNEGSKA (reference sequence). The CDR3 loop spans 12 amino acids. Trimming left V 6 bases short and J 9 bases short, with 18 bases between. In DNA form, the CDR3 reads TGCAGTGCCTCCCCCCCCCACTTTGGGCAGTACTTC. Translation: CSASPPHFGQYF.

A remark on this clonotype: It may be a read error: a sequence one base away is much more abundant. Because the CDR3 is missing its conserved closing phenylalanine or tryptophan, this is likely a read error. V and J are TRBV5-4 and TRBJ2-5; TRBD2 matches 10 bases. The germline gives CDR1 SGHNT, CDR2 YYREEE (reference sequence). V was clipped by 4 bases and J by 3 bases; unmatched bases: 6. The length of the CDR3 is 15 residues. In DNA form, the CDR3 reads TGTGCCAGCAGCACCAGGACTAGCGGAAAAGAGACCCAGTACGTC. Its protein product is CASSTRTSGKETQYV.

Here the CDR3 reads CATSRDAASGEETQYF. The CDR3 DNA reads as TGTGCCACCAGCAGAGATGCGGCCTCAGGGGAAGAGACCCAGTACTTC. V usage is TRBV15 and J usage is TRBJ2-5; possibly TRBD1 for D (6 bases). Trimming took 0 bases from V and 3 from J, leaving 14 bases between them. The CDR3 loop spans 16 amino acids. Germline loops: CDR1 LNHNV, CDR2 YYDKDF (reference sequence).

The gene calls are TRBV5-1 and TRBJ2-1, with no clear D. This CDR3 is 14 amino acids long. The ends were cut back, 7 bases at V and 5 bases at J, with 16 bases in the middle. Germline V gives CDR1 SGHRS, CDR2 YFSETQ. The chain's CDR3 is CASGTGQRDNEQFF. In DNA, the CDR3 is TGCGCCAGCGGCACCGGGCAACGCGACAATGAGCAGTTCTTC.

This clonotype occurred many times. V and J are TRBV12-3 or TRBV12-4 and TRBJ2-3; possibly TRBD1 or TRBD2 for D (5 bases each). The CDR3 runs 16 residues. V was trimmed by 3 bases and J by 2 bases, leaving 15 bases between them. CDR3: CASSFIPGRDTDTQYF. The CDR3 coding sequence is TGTGCCAGCAGTTTTATTCCGGGACGGGACACAGATACGCAGTATTTT.

As concerns this clonotype: A read error may account for a junction end that differs from germline. V gene TRBV9 combines with J gene TRBJ1-5, with unresolved D. Germline assignment: CDR1 SGDLS and CDR2 YYNGEE. The CDR3 spans 13 residues. CDR3 in amino acids: CASSVHNGQHQHF. In DNA form, the CDR3 reads TGTGCCAGCAGCGTACACAACGGTCAACACCAGCACTTT.

In regard to this clonotype: One end of the junction varies from germline; a read error may be responsible. V usage is TRBV20-1 and J usage is TRBJ1-1; 8 nucleotides align to TRBD1. The CDR3 totals 14 residues. Germline-derived CDR1 and CDR2 are DFQATT and SNEGSKA (reference sequence). This CDR3 is CSATGRGTGSLGTF. In DNA form, the CDR3 reads TGCAGTGCTACCGGGAGGGGGACAGGTTCTCTCGGGACCTTT.

Many counts were recorded for this clonotype. The rearrangement uses TRBV6-5 and TRBJ1-6, with D possibly TRBD1 on 6 matching bases. The CDR3 length is 14 residues. The germline V gene has CDR1 MNHEY and CDR2 SVGAGI. Deletions cut 7 bases from V and 5 bases from J, with 12 bases between. This CDR3 reads CASTQGHNNSPLHF. The DNA of the CDR3 is TGTGCCAGCACCCAGGGACATAATAATTCACCCCTCCACTTT.

The rearrangement joins TRBV20-1 to TRBJ1-1, with D possibly matching TRBD1 (5 bases). With 2 bases removed from V and 7 bases from J, the gap between germline ends came to 23 bases. The V gene's germline CDR1 is DFQATT and CDR2 SNEGSKA (reference sequence). The CDR3 covers 16 residues. Written as DNA, the CDR3 is TGCAGTGCTAGAATTCCAGGGAAGGCCGGGGATGGTGAAGCTTTCTTT. Translating gives CSARIPGKAGDGEAFF.

The chain couples TRBV2 to TRBJ2-7, with D uncertain. The germline V gene encodes CDR1 SNHLY and CDR2 FYNNEI. The CDR3 has 11 residues. Trimming removed 7 bases at V and 2 bases at J, with 6 bases between. DNA for the CDR3: TGTGCCAGCACGGAAACCTACGAGCAGTACTTC. Amino acids: CASTETYEQYF.

The gene calls are TRBV5-5 and TRBJ1-4, with TRBD1 matching over 10 bases. The trim removed 3 bases at V and 4 bases at J, leaving 9 bases unmatched. The germline V gene has CDR1 SGHKS and CDR2 YYEKEE (reference sequence). The CDR3 is 17 residues long. CDR3 coding DNA: TGTGCCAGCAGCTCAGATTCCGGGACAGGGGATAATGAAAAACTGTTTTTT. It specifies CASSSDSGTGDNEKLFF.

The genes are TRBV9 and TRBJ2-5; 9 bases map to TRBD2. The CDR3 is made up of 17 amino acids. The V gene end was trimmed by 0 bases and the J gene end by 0 bases; junction bases not matched to a gene: 6. In germline, CDR1 is SGDLS, CDR2 YYNGEE. In DNA, the CDR3 is TGTGCCAGCAGCGTAGGTGTTAGCGGGGGCCACCAAGAGACCCAGTACTTC. Residues: CASSVGVSGGHQETQYF.